These 11 T cell receptor beta chains share one sample of origin, sequenced in a study of T cell repertoires in cytomegalovirus infection. Using its own MiXCR run on the reads, TCRdb lists one record per CDR3 protein. The data contain about 100,000 distinct CDR3 sequences, around a quarter of them singletons. The sequenced sample was CD8+ T cells from PBMCs. The receptors were gathered from a human donor in good health (CMV status not recorded). Some clones in this sample may be carry-over from other donors' samples.

J is TRBJ1-4 and V is TRBV20-1; 7 bases are shared with TRBD1. Germline V gene sequence: CDR1 DFQATT, CDR2 SNEGSKA (reference sequence). The CDR3 loop spans 13 amino acids. Unmatched junction bases numbered 9, after V lost 8 bases and J lost 6 bases. CDR3: CSPLGQGDEKLFF. Here the CDR3 DNA reads TGCAGTCCCCTGGGGCAGGGGGATGAAAAACTGTTTTTT.

This clonotype has ten or more counts. The V call is TRBV7-6, the J call TRBJ2-3, with D perhaps assigned TRBD1 or TRBD2 (5 bases each). V lost 1 base to trimming and J lost 6 bases, with 11 bases between them. The CDR3 runs to 14 residues. Germline-derived CDR1 and CDR2 are SGHVS and FNYEAQ. The CDR3 nucleotides read TGTGCCAGCAGCTTAGTGTGGGGACCGGATACGCAGTATTTT. It specifies CASSLVWGPDTQYF.

This clonotype was recorded many times. The chain carries TRBV11-2 and TRBJ2-7, with a possible D match to TRBD1 (6 bases). Trimming left V 1 base short and J 3 bases short, with 13 bases between. The V gene's germline CDR1 is SGHAT and CDR2 FQNNGV. The CDR3 is made up of 15 amino acids. This CDR3 is CASSLGQAPLYEQYF. CDR3 DNA: TGTGCCAGCAGCTTAGGACAGGCCCCCCTCTACGAGCAGTACTTC.

This clonotype was counted a few times. The chain employs TRBV7-9 and TRBJ2-1; no clear D gene. The CDR3 totals 14 residues. V lost 7 bases, J lost 0 bases, and 10 bases lay in between. Germline CDR1 SEHNR, CDR2 FQNEAQ (reference sequence). CDR3 sequence reads: CASIVRSSYNEQFF. For the CDR3, the DNA is TGTGCCAGCATTGTGCGGAGCTCCTACAATGAGCAGTTCTTC.

This clonotype was recorded a few times. The chain carries TRBV2 and TRBJ1-1; 9 bases agree with TRBD1. The CDR3 runs to 13 residues. V shed 8 bases and J 1 base; nucleotides not matched to a gene: 2. The germline gives CDR1 SNHLY, CDR2 FYNNEI. CDR3 sequence (DNA): TGTGCCAGCGGGGACAGGGAGAACACTGAAGCTTTCTTT. Protein product: CASGDRENTEAFF.

The chain links TRBV7-9 to TRBJ2-7; 7 nucleotides line up with TRBD1. Germline values: CDR1 SEHNR, CDR2 FQNEAQ (reference sequence). CDR3 length: 15 amino acids. With 1 base clipped from V and 7 bases from J, the junction kept 10 bases outside the gene matches. DNA of the CDR3: TGTGCCAGCAGCTTAGAGGCCGGGACAGCCTTAGAGCAGTACTTC. Residues: CASSLEAGTALEQYF.

This clonotype came up many times. The rearrangement links TRBV10-3 to TRBJ1-2; possible D gene TRBD1, 5 bases. CDR3 size: 13 residues. Per germline, CDR1 ENHRY and CDR2 SYGVKD. Trimming removed 8 bases from V and 1 base from J, with 11 bases in between. CDR3 in DNA: TGTGCCATCGCATGGGACGGTAACTATGGCTACACCTTC. This gives the protein CAIAWDGNYGYTF.

Points on this clonotype: A read error may account for a junction end that differs from germline. The V call is TRBV7-9, the J call TRBJ2-5, with D unclear. Germline V gene lookup returns CDR1 SEHNR and CDR2 FQNEAQ (reference sequence). The CDR3 runs to 12 residues. For the CDR3, the DNA is TGTGCCAGCAGCTTAGGCCACGGCAATAGGGACTTC. Amino acids: CASSLGHGNRDF.

This clonotype appeared many times. The genes are TRBV7-2 and TRBJ2-1, with 9 bases identical to TRBD2. V shed 2 bases, J shed 2 bases, and the junction held 4 bases outside the gene matches. This CDR3 is 16 amino acids long. Germline CDR1 SGHTA, CDR2 FQGNSA. The CDR3 DNA sequence: TGTGCCAGCAGCTTAATGGCTAGCGGGGCCTACAATGAGCAGTTCTTC. Its protein is CASSLMASGAYNEQFF.

V usage is TRBV4-3 and J usage is TRBJ2-7; possibly TRBD2 for D (5 bases). V was trimmed by 0 bases and J by 0 bases, leaving 9 bases between them. Germline CDR1 and CDR2: LGHNA and YSLEER. The CDR3 covers 15 residues. The CDR3 protein is CASSQDRGFSYEQYF. CDR3 nucleotide sequence: TGCGCCAGCAGCCAAGATCGGGGATTCTCCTACGAGCAGTACTTC.

The chain recombines TRBV9 with TRBJ2-7; 12 positions agree with TRBD2. The germline CDR1 and CDR2 sequences are SGDLS and YYNGEE. Trimming cost V 3 bases and J 5 bases; bases outside gene matches: 6. This CDR3 comprises 15 residues. CDR3: CASSAGLAGSHEQYF. The CDR3 DNA sequence: TGTGCCAGCAGCGCCGGACTAGCGGGAAGTCACGAGCAGTACTTC. Combining the CDR3 with reference TRBV9 and TRBJ2-7 gives the whole variable domain DSGVTQTPKHLITATGQRVTLRCSPRSGDLSVYWYQQSLDQGLQFLIQYYNGEERAKGNILERFSAQQFPDLHSELNLSSLELGDSALYFCASSAGLAGSHEQYFGPGTRLTVT.